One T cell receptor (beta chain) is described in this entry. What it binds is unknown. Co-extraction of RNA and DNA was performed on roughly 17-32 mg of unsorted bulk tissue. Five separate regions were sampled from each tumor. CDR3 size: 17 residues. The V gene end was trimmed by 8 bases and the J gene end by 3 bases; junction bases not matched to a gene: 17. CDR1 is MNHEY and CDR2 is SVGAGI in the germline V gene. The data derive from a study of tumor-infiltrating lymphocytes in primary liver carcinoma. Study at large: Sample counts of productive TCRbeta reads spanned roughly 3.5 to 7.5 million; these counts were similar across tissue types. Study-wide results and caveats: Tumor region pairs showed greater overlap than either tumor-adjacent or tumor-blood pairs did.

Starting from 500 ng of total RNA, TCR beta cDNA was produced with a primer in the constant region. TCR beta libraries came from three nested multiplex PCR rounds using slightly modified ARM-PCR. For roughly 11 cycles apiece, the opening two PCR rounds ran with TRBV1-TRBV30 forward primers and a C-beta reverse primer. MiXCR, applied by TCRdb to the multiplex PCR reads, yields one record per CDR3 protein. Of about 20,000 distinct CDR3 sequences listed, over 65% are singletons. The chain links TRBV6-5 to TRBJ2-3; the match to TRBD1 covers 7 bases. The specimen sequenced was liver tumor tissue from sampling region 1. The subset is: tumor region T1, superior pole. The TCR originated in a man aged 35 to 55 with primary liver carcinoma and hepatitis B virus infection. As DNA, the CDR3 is TGTGCCAGCTACGAACAGGACAGGATGAAGGAGACAGATACGCAGTATTTT. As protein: CASYEQDRMKETDTQYF.